This T cell receptor (beta chain) was obtained from a study of blood T cell repertoires in COVID-19. Study context: The samples span acute and convalescent COVID-19 from the United States, Italy and Spain. PBMCs, B-cell-depleted T cells, or T cells were the source of the cDNA or gDNA that made up the material.

Authors' methods: For nucleated cells, counts were estimated from reference gene primer amplification. Method: immunoSEQ multiplex PCR; TCRdb's copy keeps in-frame clones and lacks some. Clone size and V and J calls were adopted from that table, with D and trimming inferred from the DNA. The repertoire holds 250,000 to 350,000 clones, with about 90% as singletons. Those enrolled in Seattle joined during active infection and were followed longitudinally afterward. CDR1 is SGDLS and CDR2 is YYNGEE in the germline V gene. The CDR3 runs 14 residues. Trimming removed 0 bases from V and 7 bases from J, with 10 bases in between.

The sample taken for sequencing was peripheral blood. This chain uses TRBV9 with TRBJ1-4; D unresolved. The receptor was derived from a woman aged 30 to 39 with COVID-19, enrolled during active disease. CDR3 in amino acids: CASSVGAGSEKLFF. As DNA, the CDR3 is TGTGCCAGCAGCGTAGGGGCGGGGAGTGAAAAACTGTTTTTT.